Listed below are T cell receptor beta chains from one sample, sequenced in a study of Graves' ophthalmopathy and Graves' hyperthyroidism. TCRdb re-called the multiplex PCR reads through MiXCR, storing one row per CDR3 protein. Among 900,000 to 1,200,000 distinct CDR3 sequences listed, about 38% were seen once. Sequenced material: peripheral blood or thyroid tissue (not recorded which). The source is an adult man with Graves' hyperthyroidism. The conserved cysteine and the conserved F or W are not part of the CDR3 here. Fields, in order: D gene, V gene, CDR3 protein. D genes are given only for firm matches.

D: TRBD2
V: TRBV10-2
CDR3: ASSEKRGETQY

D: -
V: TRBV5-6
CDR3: ASSLWPDRHGQPQH

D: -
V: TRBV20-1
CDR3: SVIGGQETQY

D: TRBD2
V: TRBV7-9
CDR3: ASSLRTSGGKQY

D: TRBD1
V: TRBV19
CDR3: ASSRPGTGKDYEQY

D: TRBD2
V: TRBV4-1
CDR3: ASSQVETSVETQY

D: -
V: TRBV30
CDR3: AWNSGFSGANVLT

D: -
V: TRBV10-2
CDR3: ASSEPDSRKGFYGYT

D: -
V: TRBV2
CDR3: ASSDETGNQPQH

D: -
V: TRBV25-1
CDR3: ASSPGRAAYEQY

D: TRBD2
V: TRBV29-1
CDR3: SGSSGRDYEQY

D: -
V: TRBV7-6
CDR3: ASSPTGRGPLGGELF

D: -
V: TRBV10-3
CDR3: AITGPKGTEAF

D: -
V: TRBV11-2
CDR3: ASSRRLVNYGYT

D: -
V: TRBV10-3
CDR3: AISELGGYGYT

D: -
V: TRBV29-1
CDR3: SLEVPNTEAF

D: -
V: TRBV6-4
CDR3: ASSDSWTHLYGYT

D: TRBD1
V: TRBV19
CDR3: ASSIDRDYGYT

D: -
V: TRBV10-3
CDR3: AISEAASNEQY

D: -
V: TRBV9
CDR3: ASSVDGTPGEKLF

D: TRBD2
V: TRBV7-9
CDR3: ASSLLQGTSGAYEQY

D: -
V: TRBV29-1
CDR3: SVETRGATEAF

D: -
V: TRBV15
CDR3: ATSAITKNTEAF

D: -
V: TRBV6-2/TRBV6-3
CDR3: ASSDPGSYEQY

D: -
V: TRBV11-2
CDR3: ASSLVSGTYEQY

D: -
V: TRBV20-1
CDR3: SAKQASGANVLT

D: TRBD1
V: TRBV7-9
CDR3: ASRPGTEEQY

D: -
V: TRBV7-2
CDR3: ASSSRGYSPLH

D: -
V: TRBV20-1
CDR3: SLGEETQY

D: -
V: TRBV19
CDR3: ASRRYLSQETQY

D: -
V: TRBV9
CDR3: ATTPRGGDYGYT

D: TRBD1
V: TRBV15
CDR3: ATSVDLGGTESYGYT

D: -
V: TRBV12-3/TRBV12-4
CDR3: ATGLVAYEQY

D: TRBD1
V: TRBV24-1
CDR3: ATGTGNTGELF

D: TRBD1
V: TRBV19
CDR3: ASSTRDREEPTKETQY

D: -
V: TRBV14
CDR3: ASSLSGDGIPNYEQY

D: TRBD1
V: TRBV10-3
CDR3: AISEGTGGSQPQH

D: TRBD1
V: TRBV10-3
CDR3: ASSEIRGTGELF

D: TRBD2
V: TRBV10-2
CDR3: ASSEGLAGAGYEQY

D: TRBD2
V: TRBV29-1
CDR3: SVKDQLRGGTYTGELF

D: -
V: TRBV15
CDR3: ATSREQGDSNQPQH

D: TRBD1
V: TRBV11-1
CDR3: ASATGVISPLH

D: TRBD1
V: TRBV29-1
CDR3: SLGDRAEQY

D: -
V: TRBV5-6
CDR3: ASSSGQYHEQY

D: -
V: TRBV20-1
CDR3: SASVPDRAGYT

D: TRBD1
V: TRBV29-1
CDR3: SVVQAGQGSYYGYT

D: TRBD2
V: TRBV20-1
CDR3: NAISGNSYNEQF

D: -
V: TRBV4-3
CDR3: ASSQARKGRYVSEAF

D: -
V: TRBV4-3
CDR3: ASSPQAATNEKLF

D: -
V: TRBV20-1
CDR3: SASPAAANTGELF

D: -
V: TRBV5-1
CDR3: ASTLGGDEKLF

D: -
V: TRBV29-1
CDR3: SVKGTDTQY

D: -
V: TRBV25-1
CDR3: ASEAEWDYGYT

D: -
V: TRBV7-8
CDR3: ASSLGWVGAF

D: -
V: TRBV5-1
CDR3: ASSGAGPAYEQY

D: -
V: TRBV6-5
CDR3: ASSYSYSEHYGYT

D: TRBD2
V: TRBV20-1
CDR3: SARSGLAGVYTGELF

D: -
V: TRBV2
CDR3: ASTSQGPTGGPTQY